These T cell receptor beta chains were read from a single sample in a study of control samples from healthy donors and cancer patients. The assay was immunoSEQ multiplex PCR, and TCRdb's table has in-frame clones only and misses some. The data contain around 170,000 clones, just over 85% of them seen just once; the ten biggest clones take up 4.9%. The sequencing input was blood. The receptor source for this set is a woman aged 30 to 39 in good health. Both conserved end residues are part of each CDR3. A D gene is named only where the DNA matches it firmly. Clone size appears in some rows only: once, few, many, or a class for an expanded clone.

J gene	D gene	V gene	clone size	CDR3 length	CDR3 protein	CDR3 DNA
TRBJ2-3	NA	TRBV6-5	NA	13	CASSYSPDDTQYF	TGTGCCAGCAGTTACTCGCCCGATGATACGCAGTATTTT
TRBJ2-6	NA	TRBV7-9	NA	15	CASSQGGAGANVLTF	TGTGCCAGCAGTCAGGGGGGCGCTGGGGCCAACGTCCTGACTTTC
TRBJ2-3	TRBD2	TRBV5-3	NA	15	CARSGLAGGTDTQYF	TGTGCCAGAAGCGGACTAGCGGGAGGGACAGATACGCAGTATTTT
TRBJ1-1	NA	TRBV5-5	few	16	CASSLRLLGLGTEAFF	TGTGCCAGCAGCCTGCGACTCCTAGGGTTAGGCACTGAAGCTTTCTTT
TRBJ2-3	NA	TRBV27	once	13	CASSRLDTDTQYF	TGTGCCAGCAGCCGACTCGACACAGATACGCAGTATTTT
TRBJ2-4	TRBD1	TRBV6-5	NA	13	CASSPGQDNIQYF	TGTGCCAGCAGCCCCGGACAGGATAACATTCAGTACTTC
TRBJ1-1	NA	TRBV28	once	14	CASNRRGRNTEAFF	TGTGCCAGCAACCGCAGGGGCCGGAACACTGAAGCTTTCTTT
TRBJ2-1	NA	TRBV3-1/TRBV3-2	NA	12	CASSRTTWDLIF	TGTGCCAGCAGCCGAACGACCTGGGACTTGATCTTC
TRBJ2-1	TRBD2	TRBV7-6	NA	15	CASSPHGGDLDEQFF	TGTGCCAGCAGCCCGCACGGGGGGGATCTCGATGAGCAGTTCTTC
TRBJ2-1	NA	TRBV19	NA	14	CASSISEGAGEQFF	TGTGCCAGTAGTATTAGCGAAGGGGCGGGAGAGCAGTTCTTC
TRBJ2-1	TRBD2	TRBV9	NA	16	CASSPLGRDGYNEQFF	TGTGCCAGCAGCCCCCTCGGGAGGGACGGTTACAATGAGCAGTTCTTC
TRBJ1-2	NA	TRBV21-1	NA	14	CASSKAQGQYGYTF	TGTGCCAGCAGCAAAGCGCAGGGCCAATATGGCTACACCTTC
TRBJ2-3	TRBD2	TRBV28	NA	15	CASSLTREGPDTQYF	TGTGCCAGCAGTTTGACGCGGGAGGGCCCCGATACGCAGTATTTT
TRBJ1-2	NA	TRBV6-1	NA	16	CASSGPQPGQYYGYTF	TGTGCCAGCAGTGGCCCCCAACCTGGACAGTACTATGGCTACACCTTC
TRBJ2-1	TRBD2	TRBV9	NA	15	CASSVVAGGLDEQFF	TGTGCCAGCAGCGTAGTAGCGGGGGGGCTGGATGAGCAGTTCTTC